Listed below are T cell receptor beta chains from one sample, sequenced in a study of cytomegalovirus exposure and HLA in healthy donors. The protocol was immunoSEQ multiplex PCR, while the TCRdb copy is restricted to in-frame clones and leaves out a portion. The sample has roughly 190,000 clones, roughly 77% seen once; the top ten hold more than 4%. The source material was PBMCs. Receptors were obtained from a man aged 25-45 years in good health and CMV-seropositive. CDR3s include the opening cysteine and the closing phenylalanine or tryptophan. A D gene is named only where the DNA matches it firmly. Not all rows give a size; the values are once, few, many and, for expanded clones, a class.

V,size,J,D,DNA,CDR3
TRBV5-6,-,TRBJ1-6,TRBD1,TGTGCCAGCAGGAGTTGGGGACAGGGGATAAGATCACCCCTCCACTTT,CASRSWGQGIRSPLHF
TRBV25-1,-,TRBJ2-5,-,TGTGCCAGCAGTGAGCAGGGCAGGGAGACCCAGTACTTC,CASSEQGRETQYF
TRBV15,few,TRBJ1-5,-,TGTGCCACCAGCAGTGGGCCGAATCAGCCCCAGCATTTT,CATSSGPNQPQHF
TRBV7-6,-,TRBJ1-2,-,TGTGCCAGCAGTCGCGAGGCGGGGGCCACGAGGGGCTACACCTTC,CASSREAGATRGYTF
TRBV5-5,-,TRBJ2-3,-,TGTGCCAGCAGCTTTGGGGGGACGCAGTATTTT,CASSFGGTQYF
TRBV4-3,-,TRBJ2-7,TRBD2,TGCGCCAGCAGCCAAGACCCAGCGGGAGTGGGAGAGCAGTACTTC,CASSQDPAGVGEQYF
TRBV6-1,once,TRBJ1-3,-,TGTGCCAGCAGCCCCGGTTACGCCGGAAACACCATATATTTT,CASSPGYAGNTIYF
TRBV27,few,TRBJ2-7,-,TGTGCCAGCAGTTCCCAGGCCTCCTACGAGCAGTACTTC,CASSSQASYEQYF
TRBV19,-,TRBJ1-1,-,TGTGCCAGTAGTAAGTGGGGTCCGGGGGGAGGCACTGAAGCTTTCTTT,CASSKWGPGGGTEAFF
TRBV4-3,-,TRBJ2-4,-,TGCGCCAGCAGCCAAGAATTTAGGGAGGCCAAAAACATTCAGTACTTC,CASSQEFREAKNIQYF
TRBV5-1,-,TRBJ1-2,TRBD1,TGCGCCAGCAGCCCCGGGACAGGGAGTCATGGCTACACCTTC,CASSPGTGSHGYTF
TRBV6-1,-,TRBJ2-6,-,TGTGCCAGCAGTGTACGGAGCGCTGGGGCCAACGTCCTGACTTTC,CASSVRSAGANVLTF
TRBV7-3,-,TRBJ2-1,-,TGTGCCAGCAGCTTAAGCGGGACTGCCTACAATGAGCAGTTCTTC,CASSLSGTAYNEQFF
TRBV9,-,TRBJ2-5,TRBD2,TGTGCCAGCAGCCCCTTTAGCGGGGGGGACCAAGAGACCCAGTACTTC,CASSPFSGGDQETQYF
TRBV30,-,TRBJ2-1,TRBD1,TGTGCCTGGAAAGGACAGGAGTACAATGAGCAGTTCTTC,CAWKGQEYNEQFF
TRBV7-9,-,TRBJ2-3,TRBD2,TGTGCCAGCAGCCTGGACGGGGGAGGGCCCAAGCTTGGGACGCAGTATTTT,CASSLDGGGPKLGTQYF
TRBV19,-,TRBJ1-2,TRBD1,TGTGCCAGTAGCCACAGGGGGGACTATGGCTACACCTTC,CASSHRGDYGYTF
TRBV19,-,TRBJ1-5,-,TGTGCCAGTAGTATGACTCAGGGGTCGGGCAATCAGCCCCAGCATTTT,CASSMTQGSGNQPQHF
TRBV30,-,TRBJ1-6,-,TGTGCCTGGAGGGCAGGGTGGAACGGTAATTCACCCCTCCACTTT,CAWRAGWNGNSPLHF
TRBV5-1,-,TRBJ2-5,-,TGCGCCAGCAGCTCGCAGCAAGAGACCCAGTACTTC,CASSSQQETQYF